The present TCR beta chain was sequenced within a study of shared clonotypes between healthy human individuals. The V gene end was trimmed by 3 bases and the J gene end by 1 base; junction bases not matched to a gene: 6. Germline CDR1 is SGHRS and CDR2 is YFSETQ. The CDR3 totals 15 residues. Comment on this clone: Other DNA variants within this sample encode the same CDR3.

This table comes from immunoSEQ multiplex PCR, and its TCRdb copy is limited to in-frame clones, with some not included. This table has roughly 500,000 clones, about 96% appearing once. This sequence originates from a woman in her twenties or thirties in good health. The chain is built from TRBV5-1 and TRBJ1-1; TRBD1 agrees at 7 bases. Sample: naive CD4+ T cells sorted from blood. Subset in this sample: CD45RA+ positively selected. CDR3: CASSWGTVQNTEAFF. The CDR3 region has the DNA TGCGCCAGCAGCTGGGGGACAGTCCAGAACACTGAAGCTTTCTTT.